The rows below give T cell receptor beta chains drawn from one sample of a study of blood T cell repertoires in COVID-19. Generated by immunoSEQ multiplex PCR, the TCRdb table keeps only in-frame clones and is missing some. Among some 30,000 clones, about nine tenths were seen once, and the ten largest hold under 6%. What was sequenced was peripheral blood. The source is a man aged 55 to 70 with active COVID-19. Both conserved end residues are trimmed from each CDR3.

v_gene	CDR3aa
TRBV9	ASSVSGGSYNEQF
TRBV18	ASSQARGSYNSPLH
TRBV3-1/TRBV3-2	ASSLLGGSPDQETQY
TRBV28	ASSLGGGPRDTQY
TRBV4-1	ASSQATGSNQPQH
TRBV20-1	SASFGQRHSNQPQH
TRBV29-1	SVEVPGRGAYGYT
TRBV6-2/TRBV6-3	ASSLTSGGWELF
TRBV18	ASSRTSGGLSYNEQF
TRBV4-1	ASSRGTGQETDTQY
TRBV25-1	ASSGGPNRGTRGYT
TRBV21-1	ASRLKSRGRGRLEPDTQY
TRBV6-1	ASSERWDRGNEQF
TRBV9	ASSVAGGGIYEQY
TRBV28	ASSWTSGGTDTQY
TRBV27	ASASSIWGGGQPQH
TRBV3-1/TRBV3-2	ASSPPRAWEQF
TRBV7-8	ASSLTLGGQETQY
TRBV14	ASSQGLGQPQH
TRBV10-1	ASSARGPDTQY
TRBV5-1	ASSFGRSQGSYEQY
TRBV7-6	ASSGEGSGGTQETQY
TRBV28	ASSLGGSGRTEAF
TRBV5-4	ASSLGGQETQY
TRBV5-6	ASSRDLSGANVLT
TRBV7-9	ASSFSPGRENTEAF
TRBV11-3	ASSSGQGTIETQY
TRBV7-3	ASSLWGQSTEAF
TRBV5-1	ASSLSGTGGQNIQY
TRBV5-1	ASSLGRGDRGSDTQY
TRBV5-1	ASRWGPSTGELF
TRBV19	ASSHRWDRAYSNYGYT
TRBV6-6	ASSYSGVNTEAF
TRBV19	ASIPGGGTGELF
TRBV9	ASSVGGTGANEKLF